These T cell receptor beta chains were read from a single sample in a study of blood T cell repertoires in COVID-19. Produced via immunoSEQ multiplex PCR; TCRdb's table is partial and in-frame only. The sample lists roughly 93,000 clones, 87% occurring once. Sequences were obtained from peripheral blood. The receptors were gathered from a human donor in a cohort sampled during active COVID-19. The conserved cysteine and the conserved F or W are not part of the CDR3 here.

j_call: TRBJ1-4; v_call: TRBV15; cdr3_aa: ATSWGGANEKLF
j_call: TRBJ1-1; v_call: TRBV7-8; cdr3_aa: ASSFAGFSTEAF
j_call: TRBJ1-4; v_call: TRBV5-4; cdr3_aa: ASSSTGPGEKLF
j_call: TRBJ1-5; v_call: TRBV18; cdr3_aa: ASSSGQVGSNQPQH
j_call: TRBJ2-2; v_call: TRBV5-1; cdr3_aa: ASSSTGYNTGELF
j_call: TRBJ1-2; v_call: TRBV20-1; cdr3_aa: SASYRREGYT
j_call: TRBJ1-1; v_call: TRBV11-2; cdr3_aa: ASMDRSGNTEAF
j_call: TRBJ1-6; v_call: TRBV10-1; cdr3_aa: ASSPGRGSPLH
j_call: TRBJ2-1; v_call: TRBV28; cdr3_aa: ASSRGQGTYNEQF
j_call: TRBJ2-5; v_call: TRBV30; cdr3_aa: AGKDLAGAGTQY
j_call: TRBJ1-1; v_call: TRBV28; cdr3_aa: ASSEPGQGGFTEAF
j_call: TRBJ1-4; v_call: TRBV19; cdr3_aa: ASRTTGTGGEKLF
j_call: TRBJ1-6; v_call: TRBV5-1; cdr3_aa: ASSLRTGQNSPLH
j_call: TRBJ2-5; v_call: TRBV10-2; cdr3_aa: ASNSGRGFGETQY
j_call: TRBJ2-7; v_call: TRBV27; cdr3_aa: ASSLSGAGGWKEQY
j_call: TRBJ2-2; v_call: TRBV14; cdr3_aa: ASSQDGVARNTGELF
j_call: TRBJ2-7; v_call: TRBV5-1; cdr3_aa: ASSLEGTGISYEQY
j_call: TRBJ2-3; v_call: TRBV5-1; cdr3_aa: ASSLTAQGADTQY
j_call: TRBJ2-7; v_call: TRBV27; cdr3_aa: ASHRQGAVHEQY
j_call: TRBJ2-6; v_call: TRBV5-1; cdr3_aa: ASSAGAWAGRSGANVLT
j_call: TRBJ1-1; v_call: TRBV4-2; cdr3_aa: ASNHLERNTEAF
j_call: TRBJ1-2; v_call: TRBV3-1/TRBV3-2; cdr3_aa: ASTRALDDNYGYT
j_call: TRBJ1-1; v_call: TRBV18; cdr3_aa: ASSPPPGYEAF
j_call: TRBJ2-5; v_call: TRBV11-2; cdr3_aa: ASSLDMGTGWETQY
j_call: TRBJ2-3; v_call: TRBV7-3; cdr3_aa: ASSSGQGPTDTQY
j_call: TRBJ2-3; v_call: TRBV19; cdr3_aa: ASQREGGTDTQY
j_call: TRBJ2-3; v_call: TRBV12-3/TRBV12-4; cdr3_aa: ASRTGSTDTQY
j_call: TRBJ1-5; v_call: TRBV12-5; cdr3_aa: ASGRGDSNQPQH
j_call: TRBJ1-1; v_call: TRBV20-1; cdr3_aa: SASGQGEAF
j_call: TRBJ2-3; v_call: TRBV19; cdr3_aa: ASSIGRSTDTQY
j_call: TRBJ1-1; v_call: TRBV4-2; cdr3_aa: ASSQDRAGGNTEAF
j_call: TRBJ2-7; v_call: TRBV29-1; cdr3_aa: SVGTGLDYEQY
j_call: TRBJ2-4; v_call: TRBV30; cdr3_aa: AWSPDRLAKNIQY
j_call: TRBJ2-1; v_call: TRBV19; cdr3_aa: ASKRLAGDRYNEQF
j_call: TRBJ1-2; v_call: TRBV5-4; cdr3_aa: ASSLGTGGVYGYT
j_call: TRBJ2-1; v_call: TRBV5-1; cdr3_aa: ASSLRGGSLNDEQF
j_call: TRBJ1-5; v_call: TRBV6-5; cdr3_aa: ASTGTVNQPQH
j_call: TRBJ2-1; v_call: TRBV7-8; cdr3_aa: ASSGTLADNYNEQF
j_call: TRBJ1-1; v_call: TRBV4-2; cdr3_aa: ASSPSPGDTEAF
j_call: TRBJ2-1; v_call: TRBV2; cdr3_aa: ASRPGTSGNNEQF
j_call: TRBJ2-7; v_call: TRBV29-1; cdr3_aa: SFRPPTNEQY
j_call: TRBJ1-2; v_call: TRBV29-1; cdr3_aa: SVSGPGYT
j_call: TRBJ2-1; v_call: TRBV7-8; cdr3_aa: ASSGKRGNEQF
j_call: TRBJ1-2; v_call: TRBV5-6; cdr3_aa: ASSLWEGNDGYT
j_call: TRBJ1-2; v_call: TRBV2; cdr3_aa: ASSDDISNYGYT
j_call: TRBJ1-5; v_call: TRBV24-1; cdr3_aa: ATSDLTTRPLNQPQH
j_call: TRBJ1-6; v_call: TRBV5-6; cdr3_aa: ASSLTGSGSPLH
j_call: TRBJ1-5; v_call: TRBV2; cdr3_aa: ASSESISNQPQH
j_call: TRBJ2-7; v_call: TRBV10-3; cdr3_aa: AISEKGADPEQY
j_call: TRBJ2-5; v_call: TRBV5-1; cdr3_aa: ASSAGTDQETQY
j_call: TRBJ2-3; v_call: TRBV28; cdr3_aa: ASSLSTSLGAGDTQY
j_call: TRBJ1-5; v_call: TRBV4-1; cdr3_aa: ASSQEPPPTGSNQPQH
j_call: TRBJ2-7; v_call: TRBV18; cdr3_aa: ASSPLTGGVGSYEQY
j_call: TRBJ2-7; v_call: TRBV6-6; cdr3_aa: ASSPTSGRGRSYEQY
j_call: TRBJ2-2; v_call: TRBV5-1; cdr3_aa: ASSHFTSGYTGELF